These T cell receptor beta chains were read from a single sample in a study of T cell therapy after organ transplantation. No antigens are known for them. Generated by immunoSEQ multiplex PCR, the TCRdb table keeps only in-frame clones and is missing some. This sample has around 4,400 clones; 65% to 70% occur once, and the top ten carry more than 35%. The sequences come from CD8+ T cells from blood, collected after autologous CMV-specific T cell therapy. These receptors all stem from a human patient who had received a solid organ transplant and had CMV disease. Some T cells could come from the graft donor. Both conserved end residues are part of each CDR3. The D gene is left open where the match is weak. Rows give clone size only sometimes, using once, few, many, or a class for an expanded clone.

V gene: TRBV11-1
J gene: TRBJ2-2
D gene: TRBD2
clone size: few
CDR3 protein: CASSSAGEELFF
CDR3 DNA: TGTGCCAGCAGCTCCGCGGGGGAGGAGCTGTTTTTT

V gene: TRBV27
J gene: TRBJ1-2
D gene: NA
clone size: NA
CDR3 protein: CASSLRSSGLGVYGYTF
CDR3 DNA: TGTGCCAGCAGTTTAAGGTCGTCAGGGCTAGGTGTCTATGGCTACACCTTC

V gene: TRBV2
J gene: TRBJ2-5
D gene: NA
clone size: NA
CDR3 protein: CALSLETQYF
CDR3 DNA: TGTGCCCTATCCCTAGAGACCCAGTACTTC

V gene: TRBV28
J gene: TRBJ2-3
D gene: NA
clone size: NA
CDR3 protein: CASSLETGSLSYF
CDR3 DNA: TGTGCCAGCAGTTTAGAGACGGGTTCCTTGAGCTATTTT

V gene: TRBV7-3
J gene: TRBJ2-5
D gene: NA
clone size: NA
CDR3 protein: CASSLWPEETQYF
CDR3 DNA: TGTGCCAGCAGCTTATGGCCCGAAGAGACCCAGTACTTC

V gene: TRBV7-9
J gene: TRBJ1-1
D gene: TRBD1
clone size: NA
CDR3 protein: CASSRGTGEAFF
CDR3 DNA: TGTGCCAGCAGTCGTGGGACAGGGGAGGCTTTCTTT

V gene: TRBV28
J gene: TRBJ2-7
D gene: NA
clone size: NA
CDR3 protein: CASRDGLSSYEQYF
CDR3 DNA: TGTGCCAGCAGGGACGGGTTGAGCTCCTACGAGCAGTACTTC

V gene: TRBV27
J gene: TRBJ1-4
D gene: NA
clone size: NA
CDR3 protein: CASSLAHITTNEKLFF
CDR3 DNA: TGTGCCAGCAGTTTAGCTCACATCACAACTAATGAAAAACTGTTTTTT

V gene: TRBV13
J gene: TRBJ1-2
D gene: TRBD1
clone size: NA
CDR3 protein: CASSLGGTGGERFHGYTF
CDR3 DNA: TGTGCCAGCAGCTTAGGGGGGACAGGGGGCGAACGATTTCATGGCTACACCTTC

V gene: TRBV5-1
J gene: TRBJ2-7
D gene: NA
clone size: once
CDR3 protein: CASSPAQSGTYEQYF
CDR3 DNA: TGCGCCAGCAGCCCGGCCCAGTCGGGCACCTACGAGCAGTACTTC

V gene: TRBV4-3
J gene: TRBJ1-1
D gene: NA
clone size: NA
CDR3 protein: CASSQGSPTEAFF
CDR3 DNA: TGCGCCAGCAGCCAAGGCAGTCCGACTGAAGCTTTCTTT

V gene: TRBV5-5
J gene: TRBJ2-5
D gene: NA
clone size: NA
CDR3 protein: CASSSQSGTDPRTQYF
CDR3 DNA: TGTGCCAGCAGCTCGCAATCCGGGACGGATCCGCGGACCCAGTACTTC

V gene: TRBV9
J gene: TRBJ1-1
D gene: NA
clone size: few
CDR3 protein: CASSVVGGGVEAFF
CDR3 DNA: TGTGCCAGCAGCGTAGTTGGGGGAGGGGTTGAAGCTTTCTTT

V gene: TRBV6-5
J gene: TRBJ1-5
D gene: TRBD1
clone size: NA
CDR3 protein: CASSKGTGSNQPQHF
CDR3 DNA: TGTGCCAGCAGCAAAGGGACAGGGTCCAATCAGCCCCAGCATTTT

V gene: TRBV4-3
J gene: TRBJ2-1
D gene: TRBD2
clone size: NA
CDR3 protein: CASSHYLLAGNNNEQFF
CDR3 DNA: TGCGCCAGCAGCCACTATCTACTAGCGGGAAATAACAATGAGCAGTTCTTC

V gene: TRBV11-3
J gene: TRBJ1-1
D gene: TRBD1
clone size: NA
CDR3 protein: CASSPRTGRAFF
CDR3 DNA: TGTGCCAGCAGCCCCAGGACAGGGAGGGCTTTCTTT

V gene: TRBV12-2
J gene: TRBJ2-3
D gene: NA
clone size: NA
CDR3 protein: CASRLVPGTSGGDTQYF
CDR3 DNA: TGTGCAAGTCGCTTAGTACCCGGGACTAGCGGTGGGGATACGCAGTATTTT

V gene: TRBV27
J gene: TRBJ2-7
D gene: NA
clone size: NA
CDR3 protein: CASSFRTVGEQYF
CDR3 DNA: TGTGCCAGCAGTTTCCGGACAGTCGGCGAGCAGTACTTC

V gene: TRBV27
J gene: TRBJ1-2
D gene: NA
clone size: once
CDR3 protein: CASSQQGLYGYTF
CDR3 DNA: TGTGCCAGCAGTCAGCAGGGATTATATGGCTACACCTTC

V gene: TRBV29-1
J gene: TRBJ1-1
D gene: NA
clone size: NA
CDR3 protein: CSVDTGYTEAFF
CDR3 DNA: TGCAGCGTGGATACAGGGTACACTGAAGCTTTCTTT

V gene: TRBV27
J gene: TRBJ2-1
D gene: TRBD2
clone size: NA
CDR3 protein: CAIKRAGGHNEQFF
CDR3 DNA: TGTGCCATCAAGCGAGCGGGGGGCCACAATGAGCAGTTCTTC

V gene: TRBV2
J gene: TRBJ1-4
D gene: NA
clone size: few
CDR3 protein: CASSGDTPATNEKLFF
CDR3 DNA: TGTGCCAGCAGTGGGGACACTCCGGCGACTAATGAAAAACTGTTTTTT

V gene: TRBV27
J gene: TRBJ1-1
D gene: NA
clone size: NA
CDR3 protein: CASSSWGEGGTEAFF
CDR3 DNA: TGTGCCAGCAGCAGTTGGGGAGAGGGGGGAACTGAAGCTTTCTTT

V gene: TRBV27
J gene: TRBJ2-1
D gene: NA
clone size: NA
CDR3 protein: CASSFKLPGNEQFF
CDR3 DNA: TGTGCCAGCAGTTTTAAACTCCCCGGCAATGAGCAGTTCTTC

V gene: TRBV6-5
J gene: TRBJ2-1
D gene: NA
clone size: few
CDR3 protein: CASSSRDFDEQFF
CDR3 DNA: TGTGCCAGCAGTTCCCGGGACTTCGATGAGCAGTTCTTC

V gene: TRBV25-1
J gene: TRBJ1-1
D gene: NA
clone size: NA
CDR3 protein: CASSEYGINTEAFF
CDR3 DNA: TGTGCCAGCAGTGAATACGGGATAAACACTGAAGCTTTCTTT

V gene: TRBV7-2
J gene: TRBJ1-5
D gene: NA
clone size: once
CDR3 protein: CASSLSRDRNQPQHF
CDR3 DNA: TGTGCCAGCAGCTTGAGCCGGGACCGTAATCAGCCCCAGCATTTT

V gene: TRBV18
J gene: TRBJ1-6
D gene: TRBD1
clone size: NA
CDR3 protein: CASSLTDRGINSPLHF
CDR3 DNA: TGTGCCAGCTCACTCACCGACAGGGGGATTAATTCACCCCTCCACTTT

V gene: TRBV28
J gene: TRBJ1-1
D gene: NA
clone size: few
CDR3 protein: CASSFLTEAFF
CDR3 DNA: TGTGCCAGCAGTTTCCTCACTGAAGCTTTCTTT

V gene: TRBV10-3
J gene: TRBJ2-7
D gene: NA
clone size: few
CDR3 protein: CAIRTGIGHTYEQYF
CDR3 DNA: TGTGCCATCAGAACAGGGATCGGACATACCTACGAGCAGTACTTC

V gene: TRBV5-8
J gene: TRBJ2-2
D gene: NA
clone size: NA
CDR3 protein: CASSQGVLAGTGELFF
CDR3 DNA: TGTGCCAGCAGCCAAGGAGTCCTAGCCGGAACCGGGGAGCTGTTTTTT